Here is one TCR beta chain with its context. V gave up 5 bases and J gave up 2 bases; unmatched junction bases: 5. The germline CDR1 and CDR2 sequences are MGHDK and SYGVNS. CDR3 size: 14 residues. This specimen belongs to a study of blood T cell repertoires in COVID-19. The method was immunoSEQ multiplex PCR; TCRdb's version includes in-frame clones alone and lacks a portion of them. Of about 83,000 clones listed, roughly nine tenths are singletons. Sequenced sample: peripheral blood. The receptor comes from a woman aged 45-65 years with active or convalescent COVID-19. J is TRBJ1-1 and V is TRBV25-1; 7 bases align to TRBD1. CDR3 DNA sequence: TGTGCCAGCAGTCTCGGGACAGCCAACACTGAAGCTTTCTTT. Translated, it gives CASSLGTANTEAFF.